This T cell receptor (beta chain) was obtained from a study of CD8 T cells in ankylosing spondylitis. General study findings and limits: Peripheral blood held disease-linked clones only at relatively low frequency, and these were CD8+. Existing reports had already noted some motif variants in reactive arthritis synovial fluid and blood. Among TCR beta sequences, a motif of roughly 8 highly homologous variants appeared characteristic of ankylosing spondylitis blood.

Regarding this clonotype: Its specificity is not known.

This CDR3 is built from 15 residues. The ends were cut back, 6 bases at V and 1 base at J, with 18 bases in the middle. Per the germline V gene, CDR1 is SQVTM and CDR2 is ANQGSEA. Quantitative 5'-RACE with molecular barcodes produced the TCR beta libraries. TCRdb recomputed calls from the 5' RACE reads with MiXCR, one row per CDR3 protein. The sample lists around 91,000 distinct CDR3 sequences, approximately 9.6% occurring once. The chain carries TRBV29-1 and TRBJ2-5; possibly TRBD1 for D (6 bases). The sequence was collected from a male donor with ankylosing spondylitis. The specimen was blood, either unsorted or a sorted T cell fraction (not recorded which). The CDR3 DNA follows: TGCAGCGTCGATTACCCTCAGGGGATCCAAGAGACCCAGTACTTC. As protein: CSVDYPQGIQETQYF. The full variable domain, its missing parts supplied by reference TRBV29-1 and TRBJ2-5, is SAVISQKPSRDICQRGTSLTIQCQVDSQVTMMFWYRQQPGQSLTLIATANQGSEATYESGFVIDKFPISRPNLTFSTLTVSNMSPEDSSIYLCSVDYPQGIQETQYFGPGTRLLVL.